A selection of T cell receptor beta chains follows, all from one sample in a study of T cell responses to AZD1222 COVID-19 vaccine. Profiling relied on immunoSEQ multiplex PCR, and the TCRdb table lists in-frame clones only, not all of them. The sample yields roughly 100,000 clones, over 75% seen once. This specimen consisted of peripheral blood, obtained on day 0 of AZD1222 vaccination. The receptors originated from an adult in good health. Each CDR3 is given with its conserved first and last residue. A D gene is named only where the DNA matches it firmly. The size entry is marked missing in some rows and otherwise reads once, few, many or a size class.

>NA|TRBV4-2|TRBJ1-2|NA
TGTGCCAGCAGCCAAGATCTAATATCCCTTAACTATGGCTACACCTTC
CASSQDLISLNYGYTF
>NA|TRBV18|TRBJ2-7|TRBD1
TGTGCCAGCTCACCACCTGGACGGACAGGGGCGAGCGAGCAGTACTTC
CASSPPGRTGASEQYF
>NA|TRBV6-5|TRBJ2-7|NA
TGTGCCAGCGGGGGAGAGGGGAAGATCTACGAGCAGTACTTC
CASGGEGKIYEQYF
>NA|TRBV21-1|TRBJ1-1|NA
TGTGCCAGCAGCAAAGTGAATAAACTGCCGGGACAGGGGAACACTGAAGCTTTCTTT
CASSKVNKLPGQGNTEAFF
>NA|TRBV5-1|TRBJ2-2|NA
TGCGCCAGCAGCTTGGAAGTGGGGGCGACCGGGGAGCTGTTTTTT
CASSLEVGATGELFF
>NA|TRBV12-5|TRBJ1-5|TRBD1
TGTGCTAGTGGTTTGGTAATTACAGGGGCGAGCAATCAGCCCCAGCATTTT
CASGLVITGASNQPQHF
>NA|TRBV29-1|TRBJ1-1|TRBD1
TGCAGCGGACAGGGAGGGATGAACACTGAAGCTTTCTTT
CSGQGGMNTEAFF
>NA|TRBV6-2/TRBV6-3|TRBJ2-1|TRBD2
TGTGCCAGCAGTACCAGCAGCGGGGGCTACAATGAGCAGTTCTTC
CASSTSSGGYNEQFF
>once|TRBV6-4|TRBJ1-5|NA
TGTGCCAGCAGTGAAGAGGGGGAGGGTCAGCCCCAGCATTTT
CASSEEGEGQPQHF
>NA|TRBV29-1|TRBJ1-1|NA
TGCAGCGTTGAACGGGACGCCGACACTGAAGCTTTCTTT
CSVERDADTEAFF
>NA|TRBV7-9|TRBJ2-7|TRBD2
TGTGCCAGCAGCTTAGGGGTTGGCAGCGGGGGGATCTACGAGCAGTACTTC
CASSLGVGSGGIYEQYF
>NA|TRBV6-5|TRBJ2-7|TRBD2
TGTGCCAGCAGTTACTCATCGGGGGGTGTATACGAGCAGTACTTC
CASSYSSGGVYEQYF
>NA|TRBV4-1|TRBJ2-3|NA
TGCGCCAGCAGCCAAGTCGTGAGTATGGCAGATACGCAGTATTTT
CASSQVVSMADTQYF
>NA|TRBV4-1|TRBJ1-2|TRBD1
TGCGCCAGCAGCCTAAACCAGGGCACAGGGGACTTTCGTAACTATGGCTACACCTTC
CASSLNQGTGDFRNYGYTF
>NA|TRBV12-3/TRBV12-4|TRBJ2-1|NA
TGTGCCACAGAGGGGGGAGAGCAGTTCTTC
CATEGGEQFF
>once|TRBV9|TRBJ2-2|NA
TGTGCCAGCAGCGTACGGTGGGGGAACACCGGGGAGCTGTTTTTT
CASSVRWGNTGELFF
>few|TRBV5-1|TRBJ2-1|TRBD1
TGCGCCAGCAGCCTAACAGGGGAACCCCCAAAGGAGCAGTTCTTC
CASSLTGEPPKEQFF
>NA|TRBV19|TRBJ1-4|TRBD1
TGTGCCAGTAGCACACTCCAGGGGGAAGGGGAAAAACTGTTTTTT
CASSTLQGEGEKLFF
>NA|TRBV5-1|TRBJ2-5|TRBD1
TGCGCCAGCAGCCAAATACCTCAGACAGGGACCCAAGAGACCCAGTACTTC
CASSQIPQTGTQETQYF
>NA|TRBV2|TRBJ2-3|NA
TGTGCCAGCAGTGAAACGGCGGGGAACACAGATACGCAGTATTTT
CASSETAGNTDTQYF
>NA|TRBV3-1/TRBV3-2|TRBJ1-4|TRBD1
TGTGCCAGCAGCCAAAGGGGGCTTGGTGAAAAACTGTTTTTT
CASSQRGLGEKLFF
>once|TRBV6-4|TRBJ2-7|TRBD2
TGTGCCAGCAGGGCCACCGGGACTAGTGGGGGGGCCTCATACGAGCAGTACTTC
CASRATGTSGGASYEQYF
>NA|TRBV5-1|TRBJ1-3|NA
TGCGCCAGCAGCTTGGCAGGAACTAAAGAAAACACCATATATTTT
CASSLAGTKENTIYF
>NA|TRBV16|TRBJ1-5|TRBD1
TGTGCCAGCAGCCTCTGGGACAGGTTCAATCAGCCCCAGCATTTT
CASSLWDRFNQPQHF
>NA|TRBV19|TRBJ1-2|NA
TGTGCCAGTAGTATCGACGTGAACTATGGCTACACCTTC
CASSIDVNYGYTF
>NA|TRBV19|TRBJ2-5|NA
TGTGCCAGTAGTATAGATCCGCCTGGGGGACTTGGGCAAGAGACCCAGTACTTC
CASSIDPPGGLGQETQYF
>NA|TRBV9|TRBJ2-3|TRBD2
TGTGCCAGCAGCGTAGGTCCGGGACTAGTGGGGGGCTTCACAGATACGCAGTATTTT
CASSVGPGLVGGFTDTQYF
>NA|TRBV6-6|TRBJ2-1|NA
TGTGCCAGCAGTGAGCCGGGACGGTACAATGAGCAGTTCTTC
CASSEPGRYNEQFF
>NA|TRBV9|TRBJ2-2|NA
TGTGCCAGCAGCGTACGGGGGAGAGACACCGGGGAGCTGTTTTTT
CASSVRGRDTGELFF
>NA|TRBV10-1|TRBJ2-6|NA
TGCGCCAGCAGTGCCCGGGGCTCTGGGGCCAACGTCCTGACTTTC
CASSARGSGANVLTF
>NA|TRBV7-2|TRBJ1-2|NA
TGTGCCAGCAGCCTGGACACAAACCCTAACTATGGCTACACCTTC
CASSLDTNPNYGYTF
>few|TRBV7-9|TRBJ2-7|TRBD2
TGTGCCAGCAGCTTAGCGCAATTGATAGTAGCGGGGCAATACGAGCAGTACTTC
CASSLAQLIVAGQYEQYF
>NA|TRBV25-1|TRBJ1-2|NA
TGTGCCAGCAGCGCAGCCGCGACAGGACTCTATGGCTACACCTTC
CASSAAATGLYGYTF
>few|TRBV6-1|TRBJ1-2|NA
TGTGCCAGCAGTGATTGGGAGAACTATGGCTACACCTTC
CASSDWENYGYTF
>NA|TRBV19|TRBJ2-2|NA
TGTGCCAGTACAGGGGTAGGGTGGACCGGGGAGCTGTTTTTT
CASTGVGWTGELFF
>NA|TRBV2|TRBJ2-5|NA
TGTGCCCTCAACAGCGGCCAAGAGACCCAGTACTTC
CALNSGQETQYF
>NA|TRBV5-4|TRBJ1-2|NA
TGTGCCAGCAGTCCTCCTGAGACCACGGATGGCTACACCTTC
CASSPPETTDGYTF
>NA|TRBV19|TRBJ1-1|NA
TGTGCCAGTAGTTTAGACAGGTCGAACACTGAAGCTTTCTTT
CASSLDRSNTEAFF
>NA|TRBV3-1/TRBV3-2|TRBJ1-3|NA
TGTGCCAGCAGCCAAGATTGGGACAGAAACACCATATATTTT
CASSQDWDRNTIYF
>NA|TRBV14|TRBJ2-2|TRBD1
TGTGCCAGCAGTCGTACAGGGGGCAACACCGGGGAGCTGTTTTTT
CASSRTGGNTGELFF
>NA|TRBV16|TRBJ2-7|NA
TGTGCCAGCAGCCAAGTGGGATTAGGGTTCGGCTCCTACGAGCAGTACTTC
CASSQVGLGFGSYEQYF
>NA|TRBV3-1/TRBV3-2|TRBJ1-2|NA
TGTGCCAGCAGCCAAGGGGGGGGATACCAAAACTATGGCTACACCTTC
CASSQGGGYQNYGYTF
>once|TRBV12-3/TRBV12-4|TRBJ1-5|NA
TGTGCCAGCAGTGCCTCAGGGTATCAGCCCCAGCATTTT
CASSASGYQPQHF
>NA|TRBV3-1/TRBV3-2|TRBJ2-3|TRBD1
TGTGCCAGCAGCCAAGGACAGGGGGCTTGGGTTAACAATACGCAGTATTTT
CASSQGQGAWVNNTQYF
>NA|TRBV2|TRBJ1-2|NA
TGTGCCAGCAGTGAGGTTGCAGGTGCTCATGGCTACACCTTC
CASSEVAGAHGYTF
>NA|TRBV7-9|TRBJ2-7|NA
TGTGCCAGCAGCGCGAACAGGGACGAGCAGTACTTC
CASSANRDEQYF
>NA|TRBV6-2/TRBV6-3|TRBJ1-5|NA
TGTGCCAGCAGTTACCTAACCCCGGATGGCAATCAGCCCCAGCATTTT
CASSYLTPDGNQPQHF
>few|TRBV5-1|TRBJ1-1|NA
TGCGCCAGCAGCTCGGGGGACAACGCTTTCTTT
CASSSGDNAFF
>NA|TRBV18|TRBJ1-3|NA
TGTGCCAGCTCACCCCGGGGTGACGTCTACTCTGGAAACACCATATATTTT
CASSPRGDVYSGNTIYF
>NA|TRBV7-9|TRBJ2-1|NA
TGTGCCAGCAGACCGCGGGACAATGGGAATGAGCAGTTCTTC
CASRPRDNGNEQFF
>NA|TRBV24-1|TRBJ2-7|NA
TGTGCCACCAGTGACCCCAATACCTACGAGCAGTACTTC
CATSDPNTYEQYF
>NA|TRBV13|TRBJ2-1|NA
TGTGCCAGCAGCTTGAGACCGGACAGTTATCTGGACAATGAGCAGTTCTTC
CASSLRPDSYLDNEQFF
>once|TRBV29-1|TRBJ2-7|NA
TGCAGCGTTGAGGGGTGGGGGGACTCCTACGAGCAGTACTTC
CSVEGWGDSYEQYF
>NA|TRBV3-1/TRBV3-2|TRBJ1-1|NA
TGTGCCAGCAGCCAACAGGGTGGGGACACTGAAGCTTTCTTT
CASSQQGGDTEAFF